This T cell receptor (beta chain) was sequenced for a study of blood T cell repertoires in COVID-19. Across the whole study: The origin of the acute and convalescent COVID-19 samples was the United States, Italy and Spain.

Deletions cut 6 bases from V and 5 bases from J, with 14 bases between. Looked up from germline, CDR1 is LNHDA and CDR2 is SQIVND (reference sequence). The CDR3 consists of 15 residues. Clinical histories supplied by participants themselves formed the basis of cohort assignment. Within 2 weeks of study entry, exposed participants had contacted a PCR-confirmed or clinician-diagnosed COVID-19 case. Per the original methods: From reference gene primer amplification, estimates of nucleated cell counts were derived. TCRdb's copy holds only in-frame clones and misses some; the assay was immunoSEQ multiplex PCR. V and J calls and clone size come straight from that table; D and trimming were deduced from the DNA. The sample holds fewer than 350,000 clones; around nine tenths are singletons and the top ten take 1%.

Sequenced material: PBMCs or T cells enriched from blood (not recorded which). The receptor's source is a woman aged 25 to 39 who had been exposed to COVID-19. The V and J genes are TRBV19 and TRBJ1-6; D may be TRBD1 (5 bases). CDR3 bases: TGTGCCAGTAGGATGACGACAGAAAATAATTCACCCCTCCACTTT. Residues: CASRMTTENNSPLHF.